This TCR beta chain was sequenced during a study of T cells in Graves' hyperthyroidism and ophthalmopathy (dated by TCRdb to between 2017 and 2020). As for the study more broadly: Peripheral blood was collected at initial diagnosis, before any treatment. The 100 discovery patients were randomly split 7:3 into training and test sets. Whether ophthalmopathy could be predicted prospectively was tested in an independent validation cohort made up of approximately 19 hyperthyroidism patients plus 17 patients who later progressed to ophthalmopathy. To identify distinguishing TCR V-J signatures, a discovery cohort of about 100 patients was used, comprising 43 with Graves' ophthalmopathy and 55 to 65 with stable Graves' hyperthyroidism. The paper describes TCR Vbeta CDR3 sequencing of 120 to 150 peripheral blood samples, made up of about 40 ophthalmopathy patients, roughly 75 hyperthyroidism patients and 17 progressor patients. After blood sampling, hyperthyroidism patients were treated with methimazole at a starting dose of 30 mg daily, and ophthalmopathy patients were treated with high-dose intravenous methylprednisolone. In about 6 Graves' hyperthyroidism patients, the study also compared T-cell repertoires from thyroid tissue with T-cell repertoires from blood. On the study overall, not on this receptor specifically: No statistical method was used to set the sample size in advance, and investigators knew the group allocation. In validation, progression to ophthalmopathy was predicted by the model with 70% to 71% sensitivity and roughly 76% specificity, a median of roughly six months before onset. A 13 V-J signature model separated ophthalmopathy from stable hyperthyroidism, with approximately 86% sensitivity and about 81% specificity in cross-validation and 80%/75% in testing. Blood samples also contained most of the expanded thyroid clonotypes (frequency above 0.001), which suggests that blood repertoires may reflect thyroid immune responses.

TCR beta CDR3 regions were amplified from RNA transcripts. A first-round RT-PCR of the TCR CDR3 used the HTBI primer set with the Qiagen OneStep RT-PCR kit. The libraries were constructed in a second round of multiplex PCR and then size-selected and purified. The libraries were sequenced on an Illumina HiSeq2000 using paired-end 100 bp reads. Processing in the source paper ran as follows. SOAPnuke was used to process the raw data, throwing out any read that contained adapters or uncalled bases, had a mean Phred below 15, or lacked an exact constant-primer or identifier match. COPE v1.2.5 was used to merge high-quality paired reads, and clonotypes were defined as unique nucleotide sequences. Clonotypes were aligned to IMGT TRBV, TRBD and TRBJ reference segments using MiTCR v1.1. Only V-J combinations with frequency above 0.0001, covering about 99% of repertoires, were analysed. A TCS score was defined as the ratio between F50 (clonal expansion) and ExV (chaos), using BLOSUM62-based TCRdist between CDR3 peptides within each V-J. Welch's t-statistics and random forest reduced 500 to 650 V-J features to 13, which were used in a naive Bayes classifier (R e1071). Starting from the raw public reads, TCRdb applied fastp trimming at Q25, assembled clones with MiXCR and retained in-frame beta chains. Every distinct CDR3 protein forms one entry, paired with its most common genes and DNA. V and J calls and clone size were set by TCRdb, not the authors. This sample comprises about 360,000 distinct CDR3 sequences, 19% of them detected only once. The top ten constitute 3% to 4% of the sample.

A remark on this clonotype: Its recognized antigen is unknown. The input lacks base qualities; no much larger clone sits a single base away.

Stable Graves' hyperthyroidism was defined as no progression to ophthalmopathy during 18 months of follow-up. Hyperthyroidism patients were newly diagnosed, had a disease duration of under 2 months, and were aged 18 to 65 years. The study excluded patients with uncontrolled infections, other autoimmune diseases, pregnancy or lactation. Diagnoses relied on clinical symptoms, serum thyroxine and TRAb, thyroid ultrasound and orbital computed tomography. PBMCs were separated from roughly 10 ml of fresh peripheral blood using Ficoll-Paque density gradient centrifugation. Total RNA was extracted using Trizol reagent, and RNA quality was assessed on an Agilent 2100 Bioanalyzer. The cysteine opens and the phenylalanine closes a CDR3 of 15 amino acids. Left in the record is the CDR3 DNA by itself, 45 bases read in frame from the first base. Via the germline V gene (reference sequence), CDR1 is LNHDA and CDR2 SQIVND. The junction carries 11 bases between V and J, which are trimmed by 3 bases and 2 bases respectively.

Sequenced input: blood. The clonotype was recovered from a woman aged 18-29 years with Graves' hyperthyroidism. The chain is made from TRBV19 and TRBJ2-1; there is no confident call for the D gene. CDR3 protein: CASSIARSTYNEQFF. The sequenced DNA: TGTGCCAGTAGTATTGCCCGCAGCACCTACAATGAGCAGTTCTTC. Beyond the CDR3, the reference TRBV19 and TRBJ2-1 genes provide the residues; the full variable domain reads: DGGITQSPKYLFRKEGQNVTLSCEQNLNHDAMYWYRQDPGQGLRLIYYSQIVNDFQKGDIAEGYSVSREKKESFPLTVTSAQKNPTAFYLCASSIARSTYNEQFFGPGTRLTVL.